This is a list of T cell receptor beta chains from one sample in a study of cytomegalovirus exposure and HLA in healthy donors. The data were produced by immunoSEQ multiplex PCR, yet TCRdb's version contains in-frame clones alone and is incomplete. The sample has roughly 99,000 clones, roughly 70% seen once; the top ten hold 13% to 15%. Material for sequencing was PBMCs. The receptors shown here come from a woman in her forties in good health and CMV-seropositive. Each CDR3 is given with its conserved first and last residue. D genes are given only for firm matches. Clone size is given for some rows only: seen once, a few or many times, or a class if the clone is expanded.

TRBV7-8	few	NA	TRBJ1-1	TGTGCCAGCAGTCGAAATTCGGGGAACACTGAAGCTTTCTTT	CASSRNSGNTEAFF
TRBV5-4	NA	NA	TRBJ1-2	TGTGCCAGCAGCTTGTATTCCGGACAAAGCACAGGAGGCTACACCTTC	CASSLYSGQSTGGYTF
TRBV6-1	NA	NA	TRBJ1-1	TGTGCCAGCGAGATAAGATTGGGTGGCGGCACTGAAGCTTTCTTT	CASEIRLGGGTEAFF
TRBV11-2	NA	NA	TRBJ2-3	TGTGCCAGCAGCCCCTGGGCAGGCACAGATACGCAGTATTTT	CASSPWAGTDTQYF
TRBV5-4	NA	NA	TRBJ2-1	TGTGCCAGCAGCCGACACGTGAATGAGCAGTTCTTC	CASSRHVNEQFF
TRBV30	NA	NA	TRBJ2-2	TGTGCCTGGAGTGTAACAGGGCGGACCGGGGAGCTGTTTTTT	CAWSVTGRTGELFF
TRBV7-6	NA	TRBD2	TRBJ2-5	TGTGCCAGCAGCTTGTTGGGAGGGGCAGAGACCCAGTACTTC	CASSLLGGAETQYF
TRBV29-1	NA	TRBD2	TRBJ2-6	TGCAGCGTCCTCTCGGGAGGGGGTTACTCTGGGGCCAACGTCCTGACTTTC	CSVLSGGGYSGANVLTF
TRBV14	NA	NA	TRBJ2-7	TGTGCCAGCAGCCAAGATATGGGACTTAGCGACGAGCAGTACTTC	CASSQDMGLSDEQYF
TRBV25-1	NA	TRBD1	TRBJ2-7	TGTGCCAGCAGTGAGAGGGACAGACCCCTTTCCGACGAGCAGTACTTC	CASSERDRPLSDEQYF
TRBV10-3	NA	NA	TRBJ1-1	TGTGCCATCAGTCCCGGAAATAAAGGACGGGAGAACACTGAAGCTTTCTTT	CAISPGNKGRENTEAFF
TRBV4-1	NA	TRBD2	TRBJ2-1	TGCGCCAGCAGCCGGGCGGGTCTAGCGGTTTCCTACAATGAGCAGTTCTTC	CASSRAGLAVSYNEQFF
TRBV6-1	NA	NA	TRBJ1-1	TGTGCCAGCAGTGAGTCGGGAACCACTGAAGCTTTCTTT	CASSESGTTEAFF
TRBV5-1	NA	TRBD2	TRBJ2-2	TGCGCCAGCAGCTTGGGGGCTAGCGGGGGAACCGGGGAGCTGTTTTTT	CASSLGASGGTGELFF
TRBV6-6	NA	NA	TRBJ2-7	TGTGCCAGCGCGTCTCAGGACTACGAGCAGTACTTC	CASASQDYEQYF
TRBV5-1	once	TRBD1	TRBJ1-1	TGCGCCAGCAGCTTGTACAGGGGAGGCACTGAAGCTTTCTTT	CASSLYRGGTEAFF
TRBV11-1	NA	TRBD2	TRBJ2-1	TGTGCCAGCAGCTCCCTAGCGGGGGGACATGAGCAGTTCTTC	CASSSLAGGHEQFF
TRBV6-5	NA	NA	TRBJ1-2	TGTGCCAGCGGCGCCGGGATATCCTATGGCTACACCTTC	CASGAGISYGYTF
TRBV4-1	few	NA	TRBJ1-1	TGCGCCAGCAGCGAGGACACCACGGGCAGCCTACAACAAGCTTTCTTT	CASSEDTTGSLQQAFF
TRBV19	NA	TRBD1	TRBJ2-4	TGTGCCAGTAAAAGGGACAGGGGGCCACAAAACATTCAGTACTTC	CASKRDRGPQNIQYF
TRBV29-1	NA	TRBD1	TRBJ1-5	TGCAGCGTGCGGCCCGGGACAGACAATCAGCCCCAGCATTTT	CSVRPGTDNQPQHF
TRBV25-1	once	TRBD1	TRBJ1-6	TGTGCCAGCAGCCTCGGACAGGGGAGCTCCTATAATTCACCCCTCCACTTT	CASSLGQGSSYNSPLHF
TRBV4-1	NA	NA	TRBJ1-6	TGCGCCAGCAGCCAAGTGGCTGGCAGCGAGAATAATTCACCCCTCCACTTT	CASSQVAGSENNSPLHF
TRBV15	NA	TRBD1	TRBJ2-1	TGTGCCACCAGCAGGGGTACCGGGACAGGCCGAAATGAGCAGTTCTTC	CATSRGTGTGRNEQFF